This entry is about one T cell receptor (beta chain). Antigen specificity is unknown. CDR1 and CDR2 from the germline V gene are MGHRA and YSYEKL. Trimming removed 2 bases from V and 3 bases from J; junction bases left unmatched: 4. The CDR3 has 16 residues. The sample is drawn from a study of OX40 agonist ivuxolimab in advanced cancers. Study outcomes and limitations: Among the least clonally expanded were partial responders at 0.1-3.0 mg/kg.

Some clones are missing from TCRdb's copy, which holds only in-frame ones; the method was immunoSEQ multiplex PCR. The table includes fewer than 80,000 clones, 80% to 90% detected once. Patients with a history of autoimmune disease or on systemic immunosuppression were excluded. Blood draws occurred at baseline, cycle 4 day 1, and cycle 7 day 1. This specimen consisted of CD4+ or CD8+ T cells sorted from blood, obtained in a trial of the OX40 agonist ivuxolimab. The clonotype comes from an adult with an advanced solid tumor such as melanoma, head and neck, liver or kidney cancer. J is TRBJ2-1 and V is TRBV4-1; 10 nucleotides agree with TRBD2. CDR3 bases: TGCGCCAGCAGCCAACTAGCGGGAGTAGACTACAATGAGCAGTTCTTC. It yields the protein CASSQLAGVDYNEQFF.